A selection of T cell receptor beta chains follows, all from one sample in a study of cytomegalovirus exposure and HLA in healthy donors. Assay used: immunoSEQ multiplex PCR; TCRdb lists only in-frame clones, some missing. The sample has approximately 150,000 clones; 80% are singletons. The material sequenced was PBMCs. The receptors here all came from a man aged 25 to 40 in good health and CMV-seronegative. CDR3s include the opening cysteine and the closing phenylalanine or tryptophan. A D gene is named only where the DNA matches it firmly. Size values are once, few and many counts, or a class for expanded clones, and some rows have none.

clone_size | d_call | j_call | v_call | cdr3_aa | cdr3_nt
NA | NA | TRBJ2-3 | TRBV7-8 | CASSLPTRASISTDTQYF | TGTGCCAGCAGCTTGCCCACCCGGGCTAGCATTAGCACAGATACGCAGTATTTT
once | NA | TRBJ2-7 | TRBV7-9 | CASSPRDTTYEQYF | TGTGCCAGCAGCCCACGGGACACAACCTACGAGCAGTACTTC
once | TRBD2 | TRBJ2-3 | TRBV5-4 | CASWASGSDTQYF | TGTGCCAGCTGGGCTAGCGGGAGTGATACGCAGTATTTT
NA | NA | TRBJ2-3 | TRBV10-3 | CAISSSRLADTQYF | TGTGCCATCAGTTCCTCAAGACTAGCAGATACGCAGTATTTT
NA | NA | TRBJ2-1 | TRBV5-1 | CASSLRDSPMNNEQFF | TGCGCCAGCAGCCTGCGGGACAGTCCTATGAACAATGAGCAGTTCTTC
NA | NA | TRBJ2-6 | TRBV5-6 | CASSPRVSGANVLTF | TGTGCCAGCAGCCCCAGGGTATCTGGGGCCAACGTCCTGACTTTC
NA | NA | TRBJ2-7 | TRBV6-1 | CASSEESQVRIYEQYF | TGTGCCAGCAGTGAAGAATCGCAGGTGCGAATCTACGAGCAGTACTTC
NA | TRBD2 | TRBJ2-7 | TRBV2 | CASSERRRGASEQYF | TGTGCCAGCAGTGAAAGGAGGCGGGGGGCCAGCGAGCAGTACTTC
NA | TRBD1 | TRBJ1-2 | TRBV6-7 | CASSYGQGIASRGYTF | TGTGCCAGCAGTTACGGACAGGGAATAGCTTCTAGAGGCTACACCTTC
NA | TRBD2 | TRBJ2-3 | TRBV9 | CASSVLAGGADTQYF | TGTGCCAGCAGCGTTCTAGCGGGGGGGGCAGATACGCAGTATTTT
few | NA | TRBJ1-1 | TRBV27 | CASSFAGGREAFF | TGTGCCAGCAGTTTCGCGGGAGGCCGTGAAGCTTTCTTT
NA | NA | TRBJ1-2 | TRBV6-1 | CASRPRKKNYGYTF | TGTGCCAGCAGACCCAGAAAAAAGAACTATGGCTACACCTTC
NA | NA | TRBJ1-1 | TRBV9 | CARSVVSWAMNTEAFF | TGTGCCAGAAGCGTAGTTTCGTGGGCCATGAACACTGAAGCTTTCTTT
NA | NA | TRBJ2-2 | TRBV13 | CASSFAGELFF | TGTGCCAGCAGCTTCGCCGGGGAGCTGTTTTTT
NA | TRBD2 | TRBJ2-7 | TRBV6-5 | CASSYYSGRALVEQYF | TGTGCCAGCAGTTACTATAGCGGGAGGGCCCTTGTGGAGCAGTACTTC
NA | TRBD1 | TRBJ1-2 | TRBV7-2 | CASSLGQGMYTF | TGTGCCAGCAGCTTGGGACAGGGGATGTACACCTTC
NA | TRBD2 | TRBJ2-7 | TRBV7-3 | CASSISGGAAYEQYF | TGTGCCAGCAGCATTAGCGGGGGAGCGGCCTACGAGCAGTACTTC
NA | NA | TRBJ1-2 | TRBV6-1 | CASSQRGLGYGYTF | TGTGCCAGCAGTCAGCGGGGGCTTGGCTATGGCTACACCTTC
NA | NA | TRBJ1-2 | TRBV20-1 | CSAGQNYGYTF | TGCAGTGCTGGCCAAAACTATGGCTACACCTTC
NA | NA | TRBJ1-2 | TRBV9 | CASRGGQGLLGYGYTF | TGTGCCAGCCGGGGGGGGCAGGGCCTCCTGGGCTATGGCTACACCTTC
NA | NA | TRBJ1-1 | TRBV7-9 | CASSSLRGGNTEAFF | TGTGCCAGCAGCTCTCTGAGGGGGGGTAACACTGAAGCTTTCTTT
NA | NA | TRBJ2-7 | TRBV6-5 | CASSSVGGHYEQYF | TGTGCCAGCTCGTCGGTTGGGGGACACTACGAGCAGTACTTC
NA | TRBD2 | TRBJ2-1 | TRBV4-2 | CASSHGTSGSGNEQFF | TGTGCCAGCAGCCATGGAACTAGCGGGAGCGGTAATGAGCAGTTCTTC
NA | NA | TRBJ2-3 | TRBV15 | CATSLRREGLDTQYF | TGTGCCACCAGCCTCCGGCGTGAGGGACTTGATACGCAGTATTTT
NA | TRBD1 | TRBJ1-6 | TRBV28 | CASSFPRTGVHNSPLHF | TGTGCCAGCAGTTTCCCTCGGACAGGCGTTCATAATTCACCCCTCCACTTT
NA | TRBD2 | TRBJ2-7 | TRBV30 | CAWRGKRLAVYEQYF | TGTGCCTGGAGGGGGAAAAGACTAGCGGTCTACGAGCAGTACTTC
NA | NA | TRBJ2-5 | TRBV4-1 | CASSHLGEETQYF | TGCGCCAGCAGCCACCTAGGGGAAGAGACCCAGTACTTC
NA | TRBD1 | TRBJ2-1 | TRBV7-2 | CASSLDRDRHLYNEQFF | TGTGCCAGCAGCTTAGACCGGGACAGGCACCTCTACAATGAGCAGTTCTTC
NA | NA | TRBJ1-1 | TRBV9 | CASSVAGTLSTEAFF | TGTGCCAGCAGCGTAGCGGGAACCCTGAGCACTGAAGCTTTCTTT
NA | TRBD2 | TRBJ2-5 | TRBV11-2 | CASSLTSGQETQYF | TGTGCCAGCAGCTTAACTAGCGGGCAAGAGACCCAGTACTTC
NA | NA | TRBJ2-2 | TRBV29-1 | CSVEDLSVGLFF | TGCAGCGTTGAAGATCTTTCGGTTGGGCTGTTTTTT
NA | TRBD2 | TRBJ2-7 | TRBV19 | CANPSGRHPYEQYF | TGTGCCAATCCAAGCGGGAGACATCCCTACGAGCAGTACTTC
NA | TRBD1 | TRBJ2-7 | TRBV30 | CAWSRQGSYEQYF | TGTGCCTGGAGTCGACAGGGGAGCTACGAGCAGTACTTC
NA | TRBD1 | TRBJ2-2 | TRBV5-1 | CASSLEGQVNTGELFF | TGCGCCAGCAGCTTGGAGGGACAGGTGAACACCGGGGAGCTGTTTTTT
NA | NA | TRBJ1-1 | TRBV10-3 | CAIREQAEAFF | TGTGCCATCAGGGAACAGGCTGAAGCTTTCTTT
once | NA | TRBJ1-4 | TRBV7-2 | CASSFDRGANEKLFF | TGTGCCAGCAGCTTTGACCGGGGGGCAAATGAAAAACTGTTTTTT
few | NA | TRBJ1-6 | TRBV6-6 | CASKVVGDSPLHF | TGTGCCAGCAAAGTAGTAGGGGATTCACCCCTCCACTTT
NA | NA | TRBJ2-6 | TRBV7-9 | CSSSSERAKGVNVLTF | TGTTCCAGCAGCTCAGAAAGGGCCAAGGGGGTCAACGTCCTGACTTTC
NA | TRBD2 | TRBJ2-7 | TRBV7-2 | CASSLELAGVSSYEQYF | TGTGCCAGCAGCTTAGAGCTAGCGGGGGTTAGCTCCTACGAGCAGTACTTC
NA | NA | TRBJ2-7 | TRBV20-1 | CSAKGDSEQYF | TGCAGTGCTAAAGGGGACTCAGAGCAGTACTTC
few | TRBD1 | TRBJ1-5 | TRBV30 | CAWRPTGSLQPQHF | TGTGCCTGGAGACCGACAGGGAGTCTTCAGCCCCAGCATTTT
few | TRBD1 | TRBJ1-1 | TRBV7-2 | CASSFTTGVLGTEAFF | TGTGCCAGCAGCTTCACCACAGGGGTATTGGGCACTGAAGCTTTCTTT
NA | NA | TRBJ1-5 | TRBV5-1 | CASSPGSPFRGNQPQHF | TGCGCCAGCAGCCCCGGGTCGCCGTTCAGAGGCAATCAGCCCCAGCATTTT
NA | NA | TRBJ1-6 | TRBV7-9 | CASSSGRAGNSPLHF | TGTGCCAGCAGCTCCGGGAGGGCGGGAAATTCACCCCTCCACTTT
few | TRBD1 | TRBJ2-6 | TRBV5-1 | CASSVGTAGANVLTF | TGCGCCAGCAGCGTTGGGACAGCTGGGGCCAACGTCCTGACTTTC
few | NA | TRBJ1-1 | TRBV10-3 | CAISTTDTEAFF | TGTGCCATCAGCACAACAGACACTGAAGCTTTCTTT
NA | NA | TRBJ1-1 | TRBV2 | CASGRDGPMNTEAFF | TGTGCCAGCGGGAGGGACGGACCAATGAACACTGAAGCTTTCTTT
NA | NA | TRBJ1-1 | TRBV6-4 | CASSETVNTEAFF | TGTGCCAGCAGTGAGACAGTGAACACTGAAGCTTTCTTT
NA | NA | TRBJ2-3 | TRBV27 | CASSPETRSITDTQYF | TGTGCCAGCAGTCCGGAAACCCGGAGCATCACAGATACGCAGTATTTT
NA | NA | TRBJ2-7 | TRBV6-1 | CASSGVGESYEQYF | TGTGCCAGCAGTGGGGTAGGGGAATCCTACGAGCAGTACTTC
NA | NA | TRBJ2-7 | TRBV30 | CAWRGSGGLYEQYF | TGTGCCTGGAGGGGCTCCGGGGGACTCTACGAGCAGTACTTC
NA | NA | TRBJ1-1 | TRBV6-5 | CEFLTEAFF | TGTGAATTTCTCACTGAAGCTTTCTTT
NA | NA | TRBJ1-2 | TRBV7-2 | CASSLDTGYGYTF | TGTGCCAGCAGCCTTGACACGGGATATGGCTACACCTTC
NA | NA | TRBJ1-3 | TRBV19 | CASTWTAQTTSGNTIYF | TGTGCCAGTACTTGGACAGCGCAGACAACCTCTGGAAACACCATATATTTT